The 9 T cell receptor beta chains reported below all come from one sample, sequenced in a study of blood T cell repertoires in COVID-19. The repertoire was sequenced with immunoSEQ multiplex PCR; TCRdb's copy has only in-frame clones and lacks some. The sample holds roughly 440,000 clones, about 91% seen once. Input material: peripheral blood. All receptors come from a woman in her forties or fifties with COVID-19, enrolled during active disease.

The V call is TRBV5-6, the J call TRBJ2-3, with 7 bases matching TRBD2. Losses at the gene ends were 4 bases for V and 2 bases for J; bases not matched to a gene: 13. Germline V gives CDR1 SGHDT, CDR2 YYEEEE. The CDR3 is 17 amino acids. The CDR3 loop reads CASSQNRDYGNTDTQYF. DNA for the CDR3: TGTGCCAGCAGCCAGAATCGGGACTACGGAAACACAGATACGCAGTATTTT.

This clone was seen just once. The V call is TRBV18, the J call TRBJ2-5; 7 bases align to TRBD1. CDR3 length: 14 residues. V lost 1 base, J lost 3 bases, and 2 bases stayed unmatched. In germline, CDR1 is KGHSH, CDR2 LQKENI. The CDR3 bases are TGTGCCAGCTCACCACGGACAGGTGAAGAGACCCAGTACTTC. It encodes CASSPRTGEETQYF.

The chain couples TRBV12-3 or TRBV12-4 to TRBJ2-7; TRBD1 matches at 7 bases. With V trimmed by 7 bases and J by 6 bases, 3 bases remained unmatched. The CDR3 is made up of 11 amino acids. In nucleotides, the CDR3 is TGTGCCAGCAAAAACAGGGGCGAGCAGTACTTC. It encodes CASKNRGEQYF.

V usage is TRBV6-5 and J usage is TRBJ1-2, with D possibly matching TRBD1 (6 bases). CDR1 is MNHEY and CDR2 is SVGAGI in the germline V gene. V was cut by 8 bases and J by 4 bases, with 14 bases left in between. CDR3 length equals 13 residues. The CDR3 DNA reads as TGTGCCAGCGGACCACAGGGTATCTATGGCTACACCTTC. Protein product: CASGPQGIYGYTF.

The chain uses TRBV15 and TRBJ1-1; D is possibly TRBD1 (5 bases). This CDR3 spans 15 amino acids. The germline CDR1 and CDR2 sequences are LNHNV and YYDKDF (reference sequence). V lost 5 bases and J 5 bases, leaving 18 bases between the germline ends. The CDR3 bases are TGTGCCACCAGCTTATCCCCTGGGGGGATAACTGAAGCTTTCTTT. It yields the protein CATSLSPGGITEAFF.

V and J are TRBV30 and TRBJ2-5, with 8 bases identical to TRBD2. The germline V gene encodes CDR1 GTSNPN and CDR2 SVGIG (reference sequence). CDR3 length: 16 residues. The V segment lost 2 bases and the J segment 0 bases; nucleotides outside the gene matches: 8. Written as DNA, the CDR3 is TGTGCCTGGAGTTCCGGGACTAGACTGTACCAAGAGACCCAGTACTTC. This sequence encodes CAWSSGTRLYQETQYF.

CDR3 coding DNA: TGTGCCAGCAGTGGGACAGGGGTCTATTCACCCCTCCACTTT. It codes for CASSGTGVYSPLHF. This sequence joins TRBV2 and TRBJ1-6; 9 nucleotides agree with TRBD1. V lost 4 bases to trimming and J lost 8 bases; unmatched junction nucleotides: 3. CDR3 size: 14 residues. CDR1 and CDR2 from the germline V gene are SNHLY and FYNNEI.

The CDR3 loop is CASSFSGTGGIDTQYF. The DNA for the CDR3 is TGTGCCAGCAGCTTTTCCGGGACAGGGGGGATAGATACGCAGTATTTT. The chain couples TRBV11-3 to TRBJ2-3; 11 positions match TRBD1. Germline CDR1 is SGHNT and CDR2 is YENEEA. This CDR3 contains 16 residues. J lost 5 bases, V lost 3 bases, and 7 bases had no gene match. Based on the CDR3 plus reference TRBV11-3 and TRBJ2-3, the full variable domain is EAGVVQSPRYKIIEKKQPVAFWCNPISGHNTLYWYLQNLGQGPELLIRYENEEAVDDSQLPKDRFSAERLKGVDSTLKIQPAELGDSAVYLCASSFSGTGGIDTQYFGPGTRLTVL.

This CDR3 is CASSADGGEQYF. In DNA, the CDR3 is TGTGCCAGCAGCGCCGACGGAGGGGAGCAGTACTTC. This rearrangement joins TRBV9 to TRBJ2-7, with D possibly TRBD2 on 6 matching bases. This CDR3 has 12 amino acids. Trimming pared 3 bases from V and 7 bases from J, leaving 11 bases between. CDR1 is SGDLS and CDR2 is YYNGEE in the germline V gene. Variable domain in full (rest from reference TRBV9 and TRBJ2-7): DSGVTQTPKHLITATGQRVTLRCSPRSGDLSVYWYQQSLDQGLQFLIQYYNGEERAKGNILERFSAQQFPDLHSELNLSSLELGDSALYFCASSADGGEQYFGPGTRLTVT.